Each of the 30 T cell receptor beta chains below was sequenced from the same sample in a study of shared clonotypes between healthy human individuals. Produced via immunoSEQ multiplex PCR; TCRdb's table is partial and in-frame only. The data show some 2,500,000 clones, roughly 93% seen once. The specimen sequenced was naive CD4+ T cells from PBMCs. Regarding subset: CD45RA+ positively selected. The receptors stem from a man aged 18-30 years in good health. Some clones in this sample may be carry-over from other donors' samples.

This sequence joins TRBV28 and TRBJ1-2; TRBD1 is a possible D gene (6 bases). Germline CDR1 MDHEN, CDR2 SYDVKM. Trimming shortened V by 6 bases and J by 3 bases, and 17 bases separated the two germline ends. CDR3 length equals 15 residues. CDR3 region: CASSLWGHRDYGYTF. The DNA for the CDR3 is TGTGCCAGCAGCCTCTGGGGACACCGGGACTATGGCTACACCTTC.

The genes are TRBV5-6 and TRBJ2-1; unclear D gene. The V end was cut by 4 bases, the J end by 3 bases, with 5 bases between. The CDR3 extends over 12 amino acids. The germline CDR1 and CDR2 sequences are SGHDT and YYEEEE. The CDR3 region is CASSRDYNEQFF. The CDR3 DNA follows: TGTGCCAGCAGCCGAGACTACAATGAGCAGTTCTTC.

This chain's CDR3 is CASSLELQISYNEQFF. The CDR3 DNA reads TGCGCCAGCAGCTTGGAGCTGCAAATCTCCTACAATGAGCAGTTCTTC. The V and J genes are TRBV5-1 and TRBJ2-1; D remains unclear. Germline CDR1 SGHRS, CDR2 YFSETQ. Trimming stripped 0 bases from V and 0 bases from J, with 10 bases between. The CDR3 spans 16 residues.

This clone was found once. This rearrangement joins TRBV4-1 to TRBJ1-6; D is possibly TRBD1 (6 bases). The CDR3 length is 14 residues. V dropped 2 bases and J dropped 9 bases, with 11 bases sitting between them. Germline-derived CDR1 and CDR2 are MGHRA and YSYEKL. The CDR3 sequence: CASSQLTGISPLHF. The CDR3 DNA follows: TGCGCCAGCAGCCAACTAACAGGGATTTCACCCCTCCACTTT.

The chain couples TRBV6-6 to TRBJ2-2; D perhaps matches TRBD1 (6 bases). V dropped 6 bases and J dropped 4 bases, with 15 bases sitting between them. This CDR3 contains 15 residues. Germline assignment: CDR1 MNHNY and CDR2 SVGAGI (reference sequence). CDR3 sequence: CASSRTTRGTGELFF. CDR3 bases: TGTGCCAGCAGCCGTACCACCAGGGGCACCGGGGAGCTGTTTTTT.

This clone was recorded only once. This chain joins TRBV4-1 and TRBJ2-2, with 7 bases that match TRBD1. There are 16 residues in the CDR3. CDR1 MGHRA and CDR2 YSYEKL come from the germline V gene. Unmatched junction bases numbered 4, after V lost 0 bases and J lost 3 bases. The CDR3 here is CASSQEGQAYTGELFF. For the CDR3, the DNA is TGCGCCAGCAGCCAAGAAGGACAGGCGTACACCGGGGAGCTGTTTTTT.

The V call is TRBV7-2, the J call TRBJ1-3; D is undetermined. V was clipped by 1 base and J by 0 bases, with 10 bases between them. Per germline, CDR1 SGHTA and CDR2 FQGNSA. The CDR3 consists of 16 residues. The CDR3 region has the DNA TGTGCCAGCAGCTTAGTTAGCCGGCTCTCTGGAAACACCATATATTTT. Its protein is CASSLVSRLSGNTIYF.

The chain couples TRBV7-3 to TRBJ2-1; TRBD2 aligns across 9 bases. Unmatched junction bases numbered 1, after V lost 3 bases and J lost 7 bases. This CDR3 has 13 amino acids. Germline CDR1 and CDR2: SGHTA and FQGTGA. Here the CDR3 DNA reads TGTGCCAGCAGCTTGGCGGGAGGGAATGAGCAGTTCTTC. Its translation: CASSLAGGNEQFF. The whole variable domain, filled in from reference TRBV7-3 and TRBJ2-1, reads GAGVSQTPSNKVTEKGKYVELRCDPISGHTALYWYRQSLGQGPEFLIYFQGTGAADDSGLPNDRFFAVRPEGSVSTLKIQRTERGDSAVYLCASSLAGGNEQFFGPGTRLTVL.

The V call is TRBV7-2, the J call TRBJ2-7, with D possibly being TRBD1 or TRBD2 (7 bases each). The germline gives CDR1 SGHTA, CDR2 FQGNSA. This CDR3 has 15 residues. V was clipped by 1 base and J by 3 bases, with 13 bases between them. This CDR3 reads CASSLGQGGNYEQYF. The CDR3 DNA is TGTGCCAGCAGCTTAGGCCAGGGGGGGAACTACGAGCAGTACTTC.

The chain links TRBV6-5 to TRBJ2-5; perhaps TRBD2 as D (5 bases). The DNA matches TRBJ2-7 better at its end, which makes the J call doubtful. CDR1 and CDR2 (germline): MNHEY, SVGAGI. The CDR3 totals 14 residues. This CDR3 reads CASREVPASYEQYF. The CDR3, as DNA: TGTGCCAGCAGGGAGGTACCGGCATCCTACGAGCAGTACTTC.

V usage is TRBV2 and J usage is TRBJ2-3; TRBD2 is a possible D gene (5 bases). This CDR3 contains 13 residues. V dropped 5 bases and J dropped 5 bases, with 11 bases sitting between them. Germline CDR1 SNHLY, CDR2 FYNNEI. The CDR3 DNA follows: TGTGCCAGCAGTTCTGGGCGGGTAGATACGCAGTATTTT. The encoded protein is CASSSGRVDTQYF.

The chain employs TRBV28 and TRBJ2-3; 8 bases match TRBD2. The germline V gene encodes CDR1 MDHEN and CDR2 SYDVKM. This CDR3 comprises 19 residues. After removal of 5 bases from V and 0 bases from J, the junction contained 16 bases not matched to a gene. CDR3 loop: CASSPPLGRAVTSTDTQYF. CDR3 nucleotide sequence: TGTGCCAGCAGTCCCCCACTCGGGAGGGCGGTGACCAGCACAGATACGCAGTATTTT.

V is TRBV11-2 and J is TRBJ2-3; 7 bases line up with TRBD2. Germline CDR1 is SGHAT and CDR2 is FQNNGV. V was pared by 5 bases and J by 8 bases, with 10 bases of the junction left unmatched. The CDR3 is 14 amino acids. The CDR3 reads CASSPRGERGTQYF. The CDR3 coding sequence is TGTGCCAGCAGCCCTCGTGGGGAGCGGGGTACGCAGTATTTT.

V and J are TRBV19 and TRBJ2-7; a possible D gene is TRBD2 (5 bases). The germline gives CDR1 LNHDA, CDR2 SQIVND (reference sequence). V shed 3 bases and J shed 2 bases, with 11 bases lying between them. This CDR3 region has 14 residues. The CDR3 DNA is TGTGCCAGTAGTATCAATCCGGGAACCTACGAGCAGTACTTC. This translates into CASSINPGTYEQYF.

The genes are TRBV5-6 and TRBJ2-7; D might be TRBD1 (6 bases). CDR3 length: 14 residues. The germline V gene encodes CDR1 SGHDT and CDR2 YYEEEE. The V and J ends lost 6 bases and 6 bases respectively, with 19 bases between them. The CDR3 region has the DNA TGTGCCAGCACCCAGGGTGTGGGGGCCGTCGAGCAGTACTTC. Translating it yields CASTQGVGAVEQYF. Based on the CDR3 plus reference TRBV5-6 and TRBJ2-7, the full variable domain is DAGVTQSPTHLIKTRGQQVTLRCSPKSGHDTVSWYQQALGQGPQFIFQYYEEEERQRGNFPDRFSGHQFPNYSSELNVNALLLGDSALYLCASTQGVGAVEQYFGPGTRLTVT.

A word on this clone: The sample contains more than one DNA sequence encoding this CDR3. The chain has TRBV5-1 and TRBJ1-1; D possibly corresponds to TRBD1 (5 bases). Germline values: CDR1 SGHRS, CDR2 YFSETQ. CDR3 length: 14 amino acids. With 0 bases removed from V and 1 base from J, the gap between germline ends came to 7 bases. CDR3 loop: CASSLVGANTEAFF. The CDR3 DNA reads TGCGCCAGCAGCTTGGTAGGGGCGAACACTGAAGCTTTCTTT.

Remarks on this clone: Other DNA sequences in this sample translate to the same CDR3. The DNA of the CDR3 is TGTGCCAGCAGTTATTCCGGGCTCAGCTCCTACAATGAGCAGTTCTTC. It translates to CASSYSGLSSYNEQFF. J is TRBJ2-1 and V is TRBV6-5; D unresolved. Germline CDR1 and CDR2: MNHEY and SVGAGI. The CDR3 is 16 amino acids. V was clipped by 3 bases and J by 0 bases, with 12 bases between them.

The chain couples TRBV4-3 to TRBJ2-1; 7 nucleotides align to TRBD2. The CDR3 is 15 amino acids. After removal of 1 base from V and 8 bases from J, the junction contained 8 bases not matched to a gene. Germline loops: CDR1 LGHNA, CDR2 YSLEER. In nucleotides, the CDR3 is TGCGCCAGCAGCCAAGGGTTGGCTAGCGGAGATGAGCAGTTCTTC. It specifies CASSQGLASGDEQFF.

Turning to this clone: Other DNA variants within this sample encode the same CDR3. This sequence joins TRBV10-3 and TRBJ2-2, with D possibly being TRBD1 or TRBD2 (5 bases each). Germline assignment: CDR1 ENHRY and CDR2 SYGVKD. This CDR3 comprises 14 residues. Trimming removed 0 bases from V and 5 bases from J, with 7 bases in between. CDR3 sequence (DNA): TGTGCCATCAGTGAGTCGAGGGGAACCGGGGAGCTGTTTTTT. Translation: CAISESRGTGELFF.

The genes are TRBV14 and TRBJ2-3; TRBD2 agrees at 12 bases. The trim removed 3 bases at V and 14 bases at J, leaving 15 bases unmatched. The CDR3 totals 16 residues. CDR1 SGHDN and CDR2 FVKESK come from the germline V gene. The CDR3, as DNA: TGTGCCAGCAGCCAGGGTATGACTAGCGGGAGCGACGGATTGTATTTT. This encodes CASSQGMTSGSDGLYF. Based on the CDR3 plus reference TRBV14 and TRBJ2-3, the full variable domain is EAGVTQFPSHSVIEKGQTVTLRCDPISGHDNLYWYRRVMGKEIKFLLHFVKESKQDESGMPNNRFLAERTGGTYSTLKVQPAELEDSGVYFCASSQGMTSGSDGLYFGPGTRLTVL.

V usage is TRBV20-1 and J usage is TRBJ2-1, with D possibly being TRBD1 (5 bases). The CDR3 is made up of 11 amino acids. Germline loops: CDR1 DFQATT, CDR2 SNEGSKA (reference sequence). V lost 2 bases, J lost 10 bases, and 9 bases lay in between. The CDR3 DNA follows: TGCAGTGCTAGATCGCGACAGGAGCAGTTCTTC. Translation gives CSARSRQEQFF.

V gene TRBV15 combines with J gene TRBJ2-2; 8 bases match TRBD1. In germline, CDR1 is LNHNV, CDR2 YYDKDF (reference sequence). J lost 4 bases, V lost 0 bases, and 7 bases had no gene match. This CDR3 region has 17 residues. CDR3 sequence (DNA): TGTGCCACCAGCAGAGATAGGACAGGGCCGGGCACCGGGGAGCTGTTTTTT. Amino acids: CATSRDRTGPGTGELFF. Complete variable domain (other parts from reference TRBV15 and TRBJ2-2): DAMVIQNPRYQVTQFGKPVTLSCSQTLNHNVMYWYQQKSSQAPKLLFHYYDKDFNNEADTPDNFQSRRPNTSFCFLDIRSPGLGDTAMYLCATSRDRTGPGTGELFFGEGSRLTVL.

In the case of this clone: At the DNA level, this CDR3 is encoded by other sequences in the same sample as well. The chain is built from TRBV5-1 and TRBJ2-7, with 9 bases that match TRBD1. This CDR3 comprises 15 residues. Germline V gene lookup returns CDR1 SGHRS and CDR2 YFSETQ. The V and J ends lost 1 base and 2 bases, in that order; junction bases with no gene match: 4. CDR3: CASSLSTGGAYEQYF. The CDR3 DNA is TGCGCCAGCAGCTTGTCGACAGGGGGGGCCTACGAGCAGTACTTC.

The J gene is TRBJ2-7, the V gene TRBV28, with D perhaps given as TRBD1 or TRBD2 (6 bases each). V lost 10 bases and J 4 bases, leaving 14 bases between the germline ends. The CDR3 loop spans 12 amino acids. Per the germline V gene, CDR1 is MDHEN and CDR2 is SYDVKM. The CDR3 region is CATGGRGYEQYF. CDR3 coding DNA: TGTGCCACTGGGGGGCGCGGGTACGAGCAGTACTTC. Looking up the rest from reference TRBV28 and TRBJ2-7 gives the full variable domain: DVKVTQSSRYLVKRTGEKVFLECVQDMDHENMFWYRQDPGLGLRLIYFSYDVKMKEKGDIPEGYSVSREKKERFSLILESASTNQTSMYLCATGGRGYEQYFGPGTRLTVT.

CDR3 bases: TGTGCCAGCGGCGTACAGGGTTCAATGAGTCCCCTCCACTTT. It specifies CASGVQGSMSPLHF. This rearrangement joins TRBV6-5 to TRBJ1-6; D is perhaps TRBD1 (6 bases). The CDR3 is 14 amino acids. Germline V lookup: CDR1 MNHEY, CDR2 SVGAGI. Trimming removed 8 bases at V and 13 bases at J, with 21 bases between.

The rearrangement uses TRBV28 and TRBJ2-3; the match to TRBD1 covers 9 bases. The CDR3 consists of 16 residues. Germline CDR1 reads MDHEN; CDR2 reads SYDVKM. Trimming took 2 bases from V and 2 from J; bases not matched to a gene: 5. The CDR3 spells CASSLAGQGPTDTQYF. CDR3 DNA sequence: TGTGCCAGCAGTTTAGCCGGACAGGGGCCCACAGATACGCAGTATTTT. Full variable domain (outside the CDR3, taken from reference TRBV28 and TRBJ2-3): DVKVTQSSRYLVKRTGEKVFLECVQDMDHENMFWYRQDPGLGLRLIYFSYDVKMKEKGDIPEGYSVSREKKERFSLILESASTNQTSMYLCASSLAGQGPTDTQYFGPGTRLTVL.

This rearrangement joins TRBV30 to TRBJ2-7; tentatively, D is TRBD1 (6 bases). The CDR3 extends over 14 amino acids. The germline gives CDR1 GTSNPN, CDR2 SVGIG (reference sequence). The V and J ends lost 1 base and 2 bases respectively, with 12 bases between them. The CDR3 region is CAWSASWGPYEQYF. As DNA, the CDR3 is TGTGCCTGGAGTGCCTCATGGGGGCCCTACGAGCAGTACTTC.

The chain's CDR3 is CASKGFMGSYQPQHF. The CDR3 DNA reads as TGTGCCAGCAAAGGTTTTATGGGGTCCTATCAGCCCCAGCATTTT. This chain uses TRBV6-1 with TRBJ1-5; unclear D gene. Trimming shortened V by 7 bases and J by 5 bases, and 18 bases separated the two germline ends. The CDR3 is 15 residues long. CDR1 is MNHNS, CDR2 SASEGT, per germline.

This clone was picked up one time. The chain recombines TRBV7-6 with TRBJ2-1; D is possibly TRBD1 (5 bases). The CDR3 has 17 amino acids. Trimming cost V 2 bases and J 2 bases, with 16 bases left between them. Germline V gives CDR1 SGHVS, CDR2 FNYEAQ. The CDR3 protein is CASSLRLKGFPYNEQFF. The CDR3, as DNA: TGTGCCAGCAGCTTAAGGCTTAAGGGGTTTCCCTACAATGAGCAGTTCTTC.

The CDR3 sequence: CAEGTEAFF. As DNA, the CDR3 is TGTGCCGAGGGGACTGAAGCTTTCTTT. V usage is TRBV6-5 and J usage is TRBJ1-1, with D perhaps matching TRBD1 (5 bases). CDR3 size: 9 residues. Germline V lookup: CDR1 MNHEY, CDR2 SVGAGI. V was clipped by 11 bases and J by 5 bases, with 6 bases between them.